Each of the 2 T cell receptor beta chains below was sequenced from the same sample in a study of blood T cell repertoires in COVID-19. TCRdb's copy holds only in-frame clones and misses some; the assay was immunoSEQ multiplex PCR. The sample yields over 250,000 clones, approximately 92% seen once. Sequenced input: PBMCs or T cells enriched from blood (not recorded which). The receptors shown here come from a woman aged 18 to 35 who had recovered from COVID-19.

This clone was found a few times. The V gene is TRBV4-2, the J gene TRBJ2-3, with 13 bases that match TRBD2. This CDR3 contains 18 residues. The junction had 4 bases not matched to a gene; V was cut back by 0 bases and J by 1 base. Looked up from germline, CDR1 is LGHNA and CDR2 is YNFKEQ. The CDR3 sequence: CASSQEVLAGGGTDTQYF. For the CDR3, the DNA is TGTGCCAGCAGCCAAGAAGTACTAGCGGGGGGGGGCACAGATACGCAGTATTTT.

The V gene is TRBV7-9, the J gene TRBJ2-7, with TRBD1 matching 10 bases. Germline CDR1 SEHNR, CDR2 FQNEAQ (reference sequence). The CDR3 is 15 amino acids. V shed 6 bases and J 3 bases; nucleotides not matched to a gene: 8. The CDR3 bases are TGTGCCAGCAGTTCCCCCGGGACAGGGGTCTACGAGCAGTACTTC. Its protein is CASSSPGTGVYEQYF.